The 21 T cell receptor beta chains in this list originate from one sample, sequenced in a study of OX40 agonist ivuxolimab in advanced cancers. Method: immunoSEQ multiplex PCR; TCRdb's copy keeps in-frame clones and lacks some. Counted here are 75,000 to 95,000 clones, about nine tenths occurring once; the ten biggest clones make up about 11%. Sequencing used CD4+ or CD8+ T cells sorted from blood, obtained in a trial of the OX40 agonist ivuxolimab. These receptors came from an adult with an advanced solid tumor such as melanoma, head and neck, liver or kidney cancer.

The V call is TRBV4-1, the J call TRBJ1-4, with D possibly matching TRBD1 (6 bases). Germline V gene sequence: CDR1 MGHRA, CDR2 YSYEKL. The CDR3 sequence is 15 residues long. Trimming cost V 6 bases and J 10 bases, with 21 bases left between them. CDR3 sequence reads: CASSQQGLEGGKLFF. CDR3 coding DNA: TGCGCCAGCAGTCAACAGGGTTTGGAGGGTGGAAAACTGTTTTTT.

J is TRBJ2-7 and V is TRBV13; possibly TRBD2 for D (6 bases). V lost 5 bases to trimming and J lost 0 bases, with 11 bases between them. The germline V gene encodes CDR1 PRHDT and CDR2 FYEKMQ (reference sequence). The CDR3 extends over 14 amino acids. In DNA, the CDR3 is TGTGCCAGCAGCATGGGACTCCTCTCCTACGAGCAGTACTTC. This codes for CASSMGLLSYEQYF.

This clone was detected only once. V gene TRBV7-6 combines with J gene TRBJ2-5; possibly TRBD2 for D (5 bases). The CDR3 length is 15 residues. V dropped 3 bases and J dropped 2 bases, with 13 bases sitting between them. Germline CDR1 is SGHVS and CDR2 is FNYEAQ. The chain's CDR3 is CASSFGPADQETQYF. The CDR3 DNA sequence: TGTGCCAGCAGCTTCGGGCCAGCGGATCAAGAGACCCAGTACTTC.

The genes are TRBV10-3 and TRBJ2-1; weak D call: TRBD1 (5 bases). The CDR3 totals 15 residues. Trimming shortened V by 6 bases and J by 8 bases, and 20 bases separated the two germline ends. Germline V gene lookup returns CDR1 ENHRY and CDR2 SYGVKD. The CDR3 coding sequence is TGTGCCATCAGCCTATCGACAGTAGGGTTACATGAGCAGTTCTTC. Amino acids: CAISLSTVGLHEQFF.

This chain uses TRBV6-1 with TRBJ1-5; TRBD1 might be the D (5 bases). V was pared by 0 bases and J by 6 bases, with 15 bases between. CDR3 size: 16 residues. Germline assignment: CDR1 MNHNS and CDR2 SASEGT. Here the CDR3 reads CASSEADRGGPQPQHF. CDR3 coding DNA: TGTGCCAGCAGTGAAGCCGATCGTGGGGGTCCTCAGCCCCAGCATTTT.

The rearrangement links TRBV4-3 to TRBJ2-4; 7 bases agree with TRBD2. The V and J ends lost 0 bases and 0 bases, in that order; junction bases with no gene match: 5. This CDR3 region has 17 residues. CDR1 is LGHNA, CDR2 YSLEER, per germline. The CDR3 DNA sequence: TGCGCCAGCAGCCAAGATTGGGCTAGCGGAGCCAAAAACATTCAGTACTTC. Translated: CASSQDWASGAKNIQYF.

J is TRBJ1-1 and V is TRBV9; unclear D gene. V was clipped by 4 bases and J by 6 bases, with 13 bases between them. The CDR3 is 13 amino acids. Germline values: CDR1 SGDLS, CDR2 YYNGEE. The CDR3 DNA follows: TGTGCCAGCAGCCCACGGATTGGGCCTGAAGCTTTCTTT. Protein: CASSPRIGPEAFF.

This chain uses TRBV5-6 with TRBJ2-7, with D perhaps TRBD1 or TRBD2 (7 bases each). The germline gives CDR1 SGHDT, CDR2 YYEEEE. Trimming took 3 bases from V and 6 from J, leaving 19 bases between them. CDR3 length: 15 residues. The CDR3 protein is CASSSGGRGLSEQYF. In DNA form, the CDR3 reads TGTGCCAGCAGCTCAGGAGGGAGGGGGCTAAGCGAGCAGTACTTC.

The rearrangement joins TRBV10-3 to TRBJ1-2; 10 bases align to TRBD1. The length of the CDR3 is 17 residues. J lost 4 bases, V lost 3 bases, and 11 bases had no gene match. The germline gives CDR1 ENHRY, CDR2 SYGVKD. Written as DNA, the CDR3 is TGTGCCATCAGTGATCCGGACAGGGGGGTATTTTTCTATGGCTACACCTTC. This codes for CAISDPDRGVFFYGYTF.

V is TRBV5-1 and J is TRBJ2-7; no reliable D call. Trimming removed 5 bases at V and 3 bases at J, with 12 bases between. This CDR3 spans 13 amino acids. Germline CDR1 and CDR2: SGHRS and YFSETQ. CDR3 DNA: TGCGCCAGCAGACCCTCGGACGGCTACGAGCAGTACTTC. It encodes CASRPSDGYEQYF. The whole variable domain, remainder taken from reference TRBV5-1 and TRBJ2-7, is KAGVTQTPRYLIKTRGQQVTLSCSPISGHRSVSWYQQTPGQGLQFLFEYFSETQRNKGNFPGRFSGRQFSNSRSEMNVSTLELGDSALYLCASRPSDGYEQYFGPGTRLTVT.

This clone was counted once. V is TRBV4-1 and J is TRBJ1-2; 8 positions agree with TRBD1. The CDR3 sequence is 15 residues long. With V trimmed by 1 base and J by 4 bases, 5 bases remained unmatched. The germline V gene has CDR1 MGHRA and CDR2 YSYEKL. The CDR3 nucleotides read TGCGCCAGCAGCCAAGCGACAGGGGCTCTCTATGGCTACACCTTC. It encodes CASSQATGALYGYTF.

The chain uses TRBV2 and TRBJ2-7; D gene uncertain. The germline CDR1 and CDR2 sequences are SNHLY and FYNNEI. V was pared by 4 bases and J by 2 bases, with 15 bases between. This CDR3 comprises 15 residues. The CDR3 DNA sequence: TGTGCCAGCAGTGCAATGTACGAGGTGACCTACGAGCAGTACTTC. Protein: CASSAMYEVTYEQYF.

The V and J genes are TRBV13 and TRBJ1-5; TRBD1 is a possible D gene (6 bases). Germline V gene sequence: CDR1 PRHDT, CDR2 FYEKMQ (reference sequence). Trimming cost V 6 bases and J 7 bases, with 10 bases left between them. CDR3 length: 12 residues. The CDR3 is CASSAGGQPQHF. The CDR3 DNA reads TGTGCCAGCAGTGCCGGGGGCCAGCCCCAGCATTTT.

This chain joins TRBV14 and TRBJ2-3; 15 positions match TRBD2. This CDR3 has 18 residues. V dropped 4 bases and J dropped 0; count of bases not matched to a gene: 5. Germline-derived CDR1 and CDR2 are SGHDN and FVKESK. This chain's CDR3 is CASSLGTSGGRSTDTQYF. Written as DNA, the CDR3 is TGTGCCAGCAGCCTCGGGACTAGCGGGGGGCGGAGCACAGATACGCAGTATTTT.

The CDR3 DNA follows: TGTGCCAGCAGCGTCGGGGACCCACAAGGGACCAGGTGGGACTATGGCTACACCTTC. This codes for CASSVGDPQGTRWDYGYTF. J is TRBJ1-2 and V is TRBV9; a possible D gene is TRBD1 (5 bases). The CDR3 is 19 residues long. V lost 2 bases, J lost 3 bases, and 26 bases lay in between. CDR1 is SGDLS and CDR2 is YYNGEE in the germline V gene.

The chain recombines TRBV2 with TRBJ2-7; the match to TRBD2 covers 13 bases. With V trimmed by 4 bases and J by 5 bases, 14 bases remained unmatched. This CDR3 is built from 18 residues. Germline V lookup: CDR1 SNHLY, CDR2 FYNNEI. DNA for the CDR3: TGTGCCAGCAGTGTTAGGACTAGCGGGGGCTTGGGGTTCGACGAGCAGTACTTC. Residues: CASSVRTSGGLGFDEQYF.

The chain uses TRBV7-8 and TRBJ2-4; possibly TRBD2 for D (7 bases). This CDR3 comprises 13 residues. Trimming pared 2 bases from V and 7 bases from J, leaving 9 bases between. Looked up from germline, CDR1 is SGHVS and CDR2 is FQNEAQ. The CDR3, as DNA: TGTGCCAGCAGCTTACGGGGGGCGAACATTCAGTACTTC. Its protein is CASSLRGANIQYF. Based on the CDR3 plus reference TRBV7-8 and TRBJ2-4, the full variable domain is GAGVSQSPRYKVAKRGQDVALRCDPISGHVSLFWYQQALGQGPEFLTYFQNEAQLDKSGLPSDRFFAERPEGSVSTLKIQRTQQEDSAVYLCASSLRGANIQYFGAGTRLSVL.

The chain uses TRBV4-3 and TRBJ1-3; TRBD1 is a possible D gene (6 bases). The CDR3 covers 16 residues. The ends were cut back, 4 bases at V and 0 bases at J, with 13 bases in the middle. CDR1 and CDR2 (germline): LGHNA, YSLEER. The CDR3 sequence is CASSLDRPFSGNTIYF. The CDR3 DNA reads TGCGCCAGCAGCCTAGACAGGCCTTTCTCTGGAAACACCATATATTTT.

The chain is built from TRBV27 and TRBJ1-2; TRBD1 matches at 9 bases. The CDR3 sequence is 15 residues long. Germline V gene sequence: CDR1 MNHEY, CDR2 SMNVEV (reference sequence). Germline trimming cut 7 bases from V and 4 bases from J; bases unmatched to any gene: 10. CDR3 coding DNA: TGTGCCAGCACCCGCACCGGGACAGGGATCTATGGCTACACCTTC. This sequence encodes CASTRTGTGIYGYTF.

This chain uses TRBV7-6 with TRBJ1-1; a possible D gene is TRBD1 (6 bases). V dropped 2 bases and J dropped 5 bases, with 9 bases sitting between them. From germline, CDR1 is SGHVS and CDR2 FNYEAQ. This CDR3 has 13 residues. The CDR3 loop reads CASSLLGHTEAFF. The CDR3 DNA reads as TGTGCCAGCAGCTTATTGGGACATACTGAAGCTTTCTTT.

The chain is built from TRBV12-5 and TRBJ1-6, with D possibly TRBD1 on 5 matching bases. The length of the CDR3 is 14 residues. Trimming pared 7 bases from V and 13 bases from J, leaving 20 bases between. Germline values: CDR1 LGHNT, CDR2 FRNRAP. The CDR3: CASALGADTVPLHF. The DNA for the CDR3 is TGTGCTAGTGCCCTAGGGGCGGATACCGTGCCCCTCCACTTT.